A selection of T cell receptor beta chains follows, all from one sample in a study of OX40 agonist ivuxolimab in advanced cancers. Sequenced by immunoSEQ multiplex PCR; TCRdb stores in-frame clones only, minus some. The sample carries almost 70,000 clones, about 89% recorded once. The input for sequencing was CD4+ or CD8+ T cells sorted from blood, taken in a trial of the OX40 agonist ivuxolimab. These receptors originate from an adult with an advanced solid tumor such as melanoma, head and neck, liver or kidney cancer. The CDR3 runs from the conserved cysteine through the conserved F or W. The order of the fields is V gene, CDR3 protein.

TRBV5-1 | CASSLVDHYNEQFF
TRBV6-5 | CASSPDRINGYTF
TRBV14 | CASSQDLFSGRMNTGELFF
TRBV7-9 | CASSARRAQQYF
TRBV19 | CATAAYASTDTQYF
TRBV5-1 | CASSSAGGSAGELFF
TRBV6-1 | CASSEPGLAGVETQYF
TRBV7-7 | CASRGTGGWETQYF
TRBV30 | CAWSHGHSFSGANVLTF
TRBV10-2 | CASSDQSGAAHTGELFF
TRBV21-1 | CASSTTPGQGRETQYF
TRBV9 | CASSVGDQPGTDTQYF
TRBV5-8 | CASSLGAANLEQYF
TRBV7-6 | CASSLTQLRNGYTF
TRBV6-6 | CASSYSGRAFF
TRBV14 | CASSQAGGSTGELFF